This entry lists 20 T cell receptor beta chains sequenced from one sample in a study of human CD8 memory T cell subsets. TCR beta libraries were made by UMI-labeled 5' RACE. After re-calling the 5' RACE reads, TCRdb lists one entry per CDR3 protein, DNA absent. This table lists about 6,700 distinct CDR3 sequences. The sequencing sample was made of CD8+ stem-like memory T cells (TSCM and TCM) sorted from PBMCs. The subset denotes: stem-like memory CD8 T cells (TSTEM), CCR7+ PD-1- TIGIT-. The receptors shown here come from a human donor in good health.

The chain has TRBV12-3 or TRBV12-4 and TRBJ2-3; TCRdb's D call, TRBD1, is unchecked because there is no DNA. The CDR3 has 16 residues. The CDR3 reads CASSSPQGVGPDTQYF.

The chain carries TRBV25-1 and TRBJ2-1. Looked up from germline, CDR1 is MGHDK and CDR2 is SYGVNS. The CDR3 is 14 amino acids. The CDR3 protein is CASRREHPYNEQFF.

The V call is TRBV3-1, the J call TRBJ2-5; the TCRdb call, TRBD2, lacks DNA for checking. The CDR3 sequence is 16 residues long. The germline V gene has CDR1 LGHDT and CDR2 YNNKEL (reference sequence). CDR3 sequence reads: CASSRPRRNLQETQYF.

This clonotype is called medium-sized (0.01 to 0.1%) based on its frequency. The genes are TRBV6-5 and TRBJ2-7; TCRdb calls TRBD1, which cannot be checked without DNA. This CDR3 has 14 amino acids. Germline CDR1 and CDR2: MNHEY and SVGAGI. The CDR3 reads CASSYEGGSYEQYF.

This clonotype is deemed medium-sized by its frequency. This CDR3 is CASGGGDRAYNEQFF. The chain employs TRBV2 and TRBJ2-1; TCRdb proposes TRBD1, but this gene call is untestable without DNA. The germline gives CDR1 SNHLY, CDR2 FYNNEI. This CDR3 contains 15 residues.

The chain recombines TRBV11-2 with TRBJ2-3; without DNA, the TCRdb call of TRBD1 cannot be checked. Germline assignment: CDR1 SGHAT and CDR2 FQNNGV. The length of the CDR3 is 16 residues. CDR3 amino acids: CASSLGPLGRTDTQYF.

The rearrangement links TRBV18 to TRBJ1-1. The CDR3 is 15 residues long. CDR1 is KGHSH and CDR2 is LQKENI in the germline V gene. This CDR3 is CASSPLGYFLGEAFF.

The rearrangement joins TRBV7-9 to TRBJ1-1. This CDR3 is built from 16 residues. Germline assignment: CDR1 SEHNR and CDR2 FQNEAQ (reference sequence). The CDR3 loop reads CASSPDQSGYDTEAFF.

CDR3: CAWSEGLGAGNEQFF. The chain employs TRBV30 and TRBJ2-1; the TCRdb call, TRBD1, lacks DNA for checking. Germline V CDR1 and CDR2: GTSNPN, SVGIG (reference sequence). This CDR3 is 15 amino acids long.

This clonotype is deemed medium-sized (0.01 to 0.1%) by its frequency. This chain uses TRBV11-3 with TRBJ1-1. The CDR3 totals 12 residues. Germline values: CDR1 SGHNT, CDR2 YENEEA. CDR3 residues: CASSFGRSEAFF.

This rearrangement joins TRBV5-5 to TRBJ2-1; TCRdb designates TRBD1, a call that cannot be tested without DNA. CDR1 and CDR2 from the germline V gene are SGHKS and YYEKEE (reference sequence). This CDR3 spans 12 amino acids. The CDR3 sequence: CASSLGGNEQFF.

This chain links TRBV4-2 with TRBJ1-2. Per germline, CDR1 LGHNA and CDR2 YNFKEQ. The CDR3 runs to 13 residues. Here the CDR3 reads CASSQSGSKGYTF.

The V and J genes are TRBV9 and TRBJ2-7. This CDR3 region has 12 residues. Germline V gene sequence: CDR1 SGDLS, CDR2 YYNGEE. CDR3: CASSASSYEQYF. The full variable domain, rest sourced from reference TRBV9 and TRBJ2-7, is DSGVTQTPKHLITATGQRVTLRCSPRSGDLSVYWYQQSLDQGLQFLIQYYNGEERAKGNILERFSAQQFPDLHSELNLSSLELGDSALYFCASSASSYEQYFGPGTRLTVT.

The rearrangement links TRBV9 to TRBJ2-1; the D call of TRBD1 rests on TCRdb alone, since no DNA is present to check it. Germline V lookup: CDR1 SGDLS, CDR2 YYNGEE. There are 16 residues in the CDR3. CDR3 protein: CASSSPGTGSYNEQFF.

The CDR3 is CSVCLAVGADTQYF. The genes are TRBV29-1 and TRBJ2-3; the TCRdb D gene call, TRBD2, has no DNA to confirm it. In germline, CDR1 is SQVTM, CDR2 ANQGSEA. The CDR3 runs 14 residues.

The chain carries TRBV3-1 and TRBJ1-2; no DNA is available, so the TRBD1 call from TCRdb remains unchecked. The length of the CDR3 is 14 residues. The germline CDR1 and CDR2 sequences are LGHDT and YNNKEL (reference sequence). The CDR3 spells CASSPGQGIGGYTF.

The rearrangement links TRBV11-2 to TRBJ2-1; as DNA is missing, the TRBD2 call by TCRdb cannot be tested. CDR1 SGHAT and CDR2 FQNNGV come from the germline V gene. This CDR3 is built from 17 residues. The CDR3 loop reads CASSLGLAGNSYNEQFF.

The chain is built from TRBV28 and TRBJ2-2; the D call from TCRdb, TRBD2, cannot be confirmed without DNA. Germline CDR1 reads MDHEN; CDR2 reads SYDVKM. CDR3 size: 16 residues. CDR3: CASSSGLAGDTGELFF.

The CDR3: CASSPMTSADTQYF. The chain is built from TRBV12-3 or TRBV12-4 and TRBJ2-3. CDR3 size: 14 residues.

The chain links TRBV27 to TRBJ2-3; the D call from TCRdb, TRBD2, cannot be confirmed without DNA. There are 15 residues in the CDR3. Germline V CDR1 and CDR2: MNHEY, SMNVEV (reference sequence). Here the CDR3 reads CASSLTGPGTDTQYF.